This TCR beta chain was sequenced during a study of CD8 T cells in ankylosing spondylitis. The CDR3 is 14 residues long. Germline trimming cut 4 bases from V and 5 bases from J; bases unmatched to any gene: 7. Looked up from germline, CDR1 is LGHDT and CDR2 is YNNKEL (reference sequence). TCRdb redid the calling of the 5' RACE reads with MiXCR, one entry per CDR3 protein. In the table there are 300,000 to 350,000 distinct CDR3 sequences, roughly 15% of which are singletons. This chain links TRBV3-1 with TRBJ2-5; TRBD2 matches 7 bases. The sample comprised blood, either unsorted or a sorted T cell fraction (not recorded which). The source is a male donor with ankylosing spondylitis or in good health (not recorded which). The CDR3 DNA follows: TGTGCCAGCAGCCGAAGCGGGGAGGAGGAGACCCAGTACTTC. Amino acids: CASSRSGEEETQYF.